A selection of T cell receptor beta chains follows, all from one sample in a study of stem cell transplantation in POMP-related autoinflammatory disease. The protocol was immunoSEQ multiplex PCR, while the TCRdb copy is restricted to in-frame clones and leaves out a portion. This table has roughly 9,100 clones, 80% to 95% appearing once. The specimen was CD8+ T cells from PBMCs, collected before stem cell transplantation. These receptors were taken from a human donor with POMP-related autoinflammation and immune dysregulation (PRAID). Both conserved end residues are part of each CDR3. A D gene is named only where the DNA matches it firmly. Size is stated for part of the rows, as once, few or many counts, or as a class when the clone is expanded.

J gene | V gene | clone size | D gene | CDR3 protein | CDR3 DNA
TRBJ2-3 | TRBV7-9 | once | NA | CASSLSFGAFTDTQYF | TGTGCCAGCAGCTTATCGTTTGGCGCCTTCACAGATACGCAGTATTTT
TRBJ2-7 | TRBV19 | few | NA | CASSTDVSYEQYF | TGTGCCAGTAGTACCGATGTCTCCTACGAGCAGTACTTC
TRBJ1-4 | TRBV2 | NA | TRBD1 | CASSETGGDEKLFF | TGTGCCAGCAGTGAAACAGGGGGGGATGAAAAACTGTTTTTT
TRBJ2-3 | TRBV7-9 | NA | TRBD2 | CASTPPGGDTQYF | TGTGCCAGCACTCCCCCGGGGGGGGATACGCAGTATTTT
TRBJ2-7 | TRBV5-6 | NA | NA | CASSLERAGEQYF | TGTGCCAGCAGCTTGGAGAGAGCCGGCGAGCAGTACTTC
TRBJ2-1 | TRBV11-1 | NA | NA | CASSLSGELYNEQFF | TGTGCCAGCAGCCTTAGTGGAGAGCTCTACAATGAGCAGTTCTTC
TRBJ1-1 | TRBV5-1 | NA | TRBD1 | CASSFVGNTNRGGTEAFF | TGCGCCAGCAGCTTTGTAGGGAATACGAACAGGGGTGGAACTGAAGCTTTCTTT
TRBJ2-5 | TRBV5-8 | NA | TRBD1 | CASSLGTDPQETQYF | TGTGCCAGCAGCCTAGGGACAGATCCGCAAGAGACCCAGTACTTC
TRBJ1-1 | TRBV27 | NA | NA | CASSRYSEYTEAFF | TGTGCCAGCAGTAGGTACAGCGAGTACACTGAAGCTTTCTTT
TRBJ2-7 | TRBV5-4 | NA | TRBD1 | CASSLEGAGYEQYF | TGTGCCAGCAGCTTGGAGGGGGCTGGCTACGAGCAGTACTTC
TRBJ2-7 | TRBV4-1 | NA | NA | CASSQGQFYEQYF | TGCGCCAGCAGCCAAGGGCAGTTCTACGAGCAGTACTTC
TRBJ1-1 | TRBV10-1 | NA | NA | CASSEGQRGTEAFF | TGCGCCAGCAGTGAGGGGCAGAGGGGCACTGAAGCTTTCTTT
TRBJ1-4 | TRBV2 | NA | NA | CASAQGVEKLFF | TGTGCCAGCGCCCAGGGAGTTGAAAAACTGTTTTTT
TRBJ2-7 | TRBV13 | once | NA | CASSLEGAYEQYF | TGTGCCAGCAGCTTAGAAGGTGCGTACGAGCAGTACTTC
TRBJ1-1 | TRBV7-9 | NA | NA | CASSLAVRGTEAFF | TGTGCCAGCAGCTTAGCTGTAAGGGGTACTGAAGCTTTCTTT
TRBJ2-3 | TRBV11-1 | once | NA | CASSLTGSEATQYF | TGTGCCAGCAGCTTAACGGGGAGCGAGGCTACGCAGTATTTT
TRBJ2-7 | TRBV28 | once | NA | CASSRTSYEQYF | TGTGCCAGCAGCCGTACGTCCTACGAGCAGTACTTC
TRBJ2-5 | TRBV5-1 | NA | NA | CASSPGMGEETQYF | TGCGCCAGCAGTCCAGGGATGGGAGAAGAGACCCAGTACTTC